Presented here are 13 T cell receptor beta chains from one specimen sequenced in a study of CD8 T cells in Susac syndrome. When the RNA was reverse transcribed, random hexamers were used with an input of 0.5 to 1 ug. MiXCR, applied by TCRdb to the immunoSEQ multiplex PCR reads, yields one record per CDR3 protein. The sample lists around 200,000 distinct CDR3 sequences; 95% were seen once. Sequencing used CD8+ T cells from PBMCs. Every receptor here comes from a human donor with Susac syndrome.

The V gene is TRBV27, the J gene TRBJ2-1; TRBD2 might be the D (6 bases). This CDR3 has 14 amino acids. Germline V gene sequence: CDR1 MNHEY, CDR2 SMNVEV (reference sequence). V was pared by 5 bases and J by 7 bases, with 15 bases between. In nucleotides, the CDR3 is TGTGCCAGCAGTGAACCGGGAGCCTTAAATGAGCAGTTCTTC. Its translation is CASSEPGALNEQFF.

This clonotype has a single count. The chain is built from TRBV7-9 and TRBJ2-5; 9 bases are a match to TRBD1. The V and J ends lost 5 bases and 5 bases, in that order; junction bases with no gene match: 12. The CDR3 totals 16 residues. Germline V gene sequence: CDR1 SEHNR, CDR2 FQNEAQ (reference sequence). The CDR3 reads CASSRIQDRGVETQYF. DNA of the CDR3: TGTGCCAGCAGCCGGATCCAGGACAGGGGAGTTGAGACCCAGTACTTC.

The chain links TRBV9 to TRBJ1-1; D unresolved. The V gene lost 0 bases and the J gene lost 2 bases, with 5 bases spanning the gap. This CDR3 has 13 amino acids. In germline, CDR1 is SGDLS, CDR2 YYNGEE. For the CDR3, the DNA is TGTGCCAGCAGCGTAGAGAGTAACACTGAAGCTTTCTTT. This gives the protein CASSVESNTEAFF.

This sequence joins TRBV30 and TRBJ2-1, with 9 nucleotides matching TRBD1. CDR3 length equals 14 residues. The trim removed 8 bases at V and 9 bases at J, leaving 14 bases unmatched. Germline assignment: CDR1 GTSNPN and CDR2 SVGIG (reference sequence). CDR3 sequence: CAAPAGTGIGEQFF. The CDR3 region has the DNA TGTGCCGCCCCGGCTGGGACAGGGATAGGTGAGCAGTTCTTC.

This chain uses TRBV27 with TRBJ2-3; D ambiguous. The CDR3 runs 14 residues. Trimming removed 5 bases from V and 7 bases from J, with 16 bases in between. Germline V CDR1 and CDR2: MNHEY, SMNVEV (reference sequence). CDR3 DNA sequence: TGTGCCAGCAGTCCCTATGCCTTGGCAAATACGCAGTATTTT. It is translated as CASSPYALANTQYF.

This clonotype has only one observation. J is TRBJ2-3 and V is TRBV19, with 7 bases that match TRBD2. Germline V lookup: CDR1 LNHDA, CDR2 SQIVND (reference sequence). The CDR3 is made up of 14 amino acids. V shed 8 bases, J shed 4 bases, and the junction held 9 bases outside the gene matches. The CDR3 here is CASHAGDLSDTQYF. CDR3 in DNA: TGTGCCAGTCACGCGGGGGATCTGTCAGATACGCAGTATTTT.

The chain has TRBV20-1 and TRBJ2-3; D unclear. CDR3 length equals 13 residues. Trimming removed 5 bases at V and 2 bases at J, with 11 bases between. Germline loops: CDR1 DFQATT, CDR2 SNEGSKA (reference sequence). Here the CDR3 reads CSAPKIDTDTQYF. The CDR3 coding sequence is TGCAGTGCTCCCAAGATAGACACAGATACGCAGTATTTT.

The gene calls are TRBV27 and TRBJ2-2, with 9 nucleotides matching TRBD1. Germline CDR1 is MNHEY and CDR2 is SMNVEV (reference sequence). The CDR3 loop spans 19 amino acids. Trimming took 2 bases from V and 5 from J; bases not matched to a gene: 15. The CDR3 protein is CASSLGVPGQGEMTGELFF. Here the CDR3 DNA reads TGTGCCAGCAGTTTAGGGGTGCCGGGACAGGGTGAAATGACCGGGGAGCTGTTTTTT.

This chain uses TRBV7-9 with TRBJ2-7; 10 bases line up with TRBD1. Trimming took 5 bases from V and 3 from J; bases not matched to a gene: 7. From germline, CDR1 is SEHNR and CDR2 FQNEAQ (reference sequence). The CDR3 runs 15 residues. The CDR3 protein is CASSGIRDRGYEQYF. CDR3 DNA sequence: TGTGCCAGCAGCGGGATCCGGGACAGGGGCTACGAGCAGTACTTC.

This clonotype was observed a few times. V usage is TRBV6-6 and J usage is TRBJ1-1; D may be TRBD1 (5 bases). Trimming removed 4 bases from V and 1 base from J, with 10 bases in between. Germline lookup yields CDR1 MNHNY and CDR2 SVGAGI (reference sequence). This CDR3 region has 14 residues. The CDR3 nucleotides read TGTGCCAGCAGTTCCGGGACCCCGAACACTGAAGCTTTCTTT. Translating it yields CASSSGTPNTEAFF.

The V and J genes are TRBV6-2 or TRBV6-3 and TRBJ2-7; TRBD1 aligns across 7 bases. This CDR3 is built from 15 residues. The V gene's germline CDR1 is MNHEY and CDR2 SVGEGT. The V segment lost 2 bases and the J segment 0 bases; nucleotides outside the gene matches: 4. Here the CDR3 DNA reads TGTGCCAGCAGTTACGTCCAGGGGGTCTCCTACGAGCAGTACTTC. This codes for CASSYVQGVSYEQYF.

V usage is TRBV5-1 and J usage is TRBJ2-7; D might be TRBD2 (5 bases). V lost 4 bases, J lost 4 bases, and 15 bases lay in between. There are 14 residues in the CDR3. CDR1 is SGHRS, CDR2 YFSETQ, per germline. This CDR3 reads CASSPLSGSYEQYF. For the CDR3, the DNA is TGCGCCAGCAGCCCCTTAAGCGGATCGTACGAGCAGTACTTC. Full variable domain (outside the CDR3, taken from reference TRBV5-1 and TRBJ2-7): KAGVTQTPRYLIKTRGQQVTLSCSPISGHRSVSWYQQTPGQGLQFLFEYFSETQRNKGNFPGRFSGRQFSNSRSEMNVSTLELGDSALYLCASSPLSGSYEQYFGPGTRLTVT.

This chain uses TRBV2 with TRBJ1-6, with 11 positions matching TRBD1. Germline CDR1 reads SNHLY; CDR2 reads FYNNEI. The CDR3 has 15 amino acids. The V and J ends lost 1 base and 9 bases, in that order; junction bases with no gene match: 2. The DNA of the CDR3 is TGTGCCAGCAGTGAAGTGGGGACAGGGGGTTCACCCCTCCACTTT. It yields the protein CASSEVGTGGSPLHF.